Each of the 19 T cell receptor beta chains below was sequenced from the same sample in a study of Ad26.COV2.S vaccination and SARS-CoV-2 variants. Treatment: some 20 received Ad26.COV2.S at low or high dose, single or two shots; about 5 received placebo; per-sample allocation not given. Following the first vaccine or placebo injection, samples were taken on day 63. Using immunoSEQ multiplex PCR, the repertoire was profiled, and TCRdb retains in-frame clones only, with some absent. This sample has under 550,000 clones; 85% to 90% occur once, and the top ten carry 3.6%. The sequenced sample was peripheral blood, obtained in a trial of Ad26.COV2.S vaccine versus placebo. All receptors derive from a person aged 18-65 years who received the Ad26.COV2.S COVID-19 vaccine or a placebo.

This clone was seen just once. The rearrangement links TRBV19 to TRBJ1-2, with D perhaps matching TRBD1 (6 bases). CDR3 size: 15 residues. Trimming took 5 bases from V and 4 from J, leaving 17 bases between them. Germline loops: CDR1 LNHDA, CDR2 SQIVND (reference sequence). CDR3 in DNA: TGTGCCAGTAGTCCTCAACCGACAGGTGGCTATGGCTACACCTTC. It encodes CASSPQPTGGYGYTF.

This rearrangement joins TRBV11-2 to TRBJ1-4; perhaps TRBD1 as D (6 bases). In germline, CDR1 is SGHAT, CDR2 FQNNGV. Trimming stripped 0 bases from V and 7 bases from J, with 12 bases between. CDR3 length: 15 amino acids. CDR3 region: CASSLEGGRVEKLFF. The DNA for the CDR3 is TGTGCCAGCAGCTTAGAGGGGGGGCGGGTTGAAAAACTGTTTTTT. Full variable domain (missing parts from reference TRBV11-2 and TRBJ1-4): EAGVAQSPRYKIIEKRQSVAFWCNPISGHATLYWYQQILGQGPKLLIQFQNNGVVDDSQLPKDRFSAERLKGVDSTLKIQPAKLEDSAVYLCASSLEGGRVEKLFFGSGTQLSVL.

The chain has TRBV4-2 and TRBJ1-5, with 10 bases identical to TRBD1. The germline CDR1 and CDR2 sequences are LGHNA and YNFKEQ. V was clipped by 1 base and J by 4 bases; unmatched bases: 4. The CDR3 has 16 residues. CDR3 DNA: TGTGCCAGCAGCCAAGCCCTGGACAGGGGGAATCAGCCCCAGCATTTT. Translation gives CASSQALDRGNQPQHF.

V and J are TRBV4-2 and TRBJ1-2; D is perhaps TRBD1 (6 bases). This CDR3 has 14 amino acids. Germline values: CDR1 LGHNA, CDR2 YNFKEQ. Between the trimmed V and J ends, which lost 4 bases and 2 bases, there was a span of 11 bases. CDR3 residues: CASSPPTGNYGYTF. In DNA, the CDR3 is TGTGCCAGCAGCCCTCCGACAGGAAACTATGGCTACACCTTC.

The chain joins TRBV6-2 or TRBV6-3 to TRBJ2-1; 7 nucleotides agree with TRBD1. The CDR3 extends over 16 amino acids. V gave up 6 bases and J gave up 12 bases; unmatched junction bases: 20. CDR1 and CDR2 from the germline V gene are MNHEY and SVGEGT. Here the CDR3 DNA reads TGTGCCAGCAGCCAAGGGAGAGGGGGCGCGGCGTATGGGCAGTTCTTC. The encoded protein is CASSQGRGGAAYGQFF.

The CDR3 region is CASSLSDRGVNSPLHF. The CDR3 DNA follows: TGTGCCAGCAGCCTCTCGGACAGGGGAGTTAATTCACCCCTCCACTTT. The V call is TRBV7-9, the J call TRBJ1-6; 9 positions agree with TRBD1. Trimming removed 5 bases from V and 6 bases from J; junction bases left unmatched: 8. From germline, CDR1 is SEHNR and CDR2 FQNEAQ (reference sequence). The CDR3 length is 16 residues.

The chain uses TRBV30 and TRBJ2-7, with TRBD2 matching over 7 bases. The CDR3 has 15 residues. Germline V gives CDR1 GTSNPN, CDR2 SVGIG (reference sequence). V shed 2 bases and J 1 base; nucleotides not matched to a gene: 8. In DNA, the CDR3 is TGTGCCTGGAGTTCGCGGGGAGGGGCGTCCTACGAGCAGTACTTC. This encodes CAWSSRGGASYEQYF.

Notes on this clone: Other DNA sequences from this sample encode an identical CDR3 as well. The chain joins TRBV6-2 or TRBV6-3 to TRBJ2-1; D is possibly TRBD1 or TRBD2 (5 bases each). The germline V gene encodes CDR1 MNHEY and CDR2 SVGEGT. The CDR3 spans 14 residues. V was shortened by 2 bases and J by 2 bases, with 7 bases between the two germline ends. CDR3 nucleotides: TGTGCCAGCAGTTACGGGGGACCCTACAATGAGCAGTTCTTC. Translation gives CASSYGGPYNEQFF.

The rearrangement uses TRBV4-3 and TRBJ1-5; 8 positions match TRBD1. The CDR3 is made up of 14 amino acids. Germline trimming cut 4 bases from V and 7 bases from J; bases unmatched to any gene: 6. CDR1 LGHNA and CDR2 YSLEER come from the germline V gene. The CDR3 loop is CASSLDRGGQPQHF. The CDR3 DNA reads TGCGCCAGCAGCCTCGACAGGGGAGGACAGCCCCAGCATTTT.

This chain uses TRBV15 with TRBJ2-7, with D possibly called TRBD1 or TRBD2 (5 bases each). Germline CDR1 reads LNHNV; CDR2 reads YYDKDF (reference sequence). The V gene lost 0 bases and the J gene lost 4 bases, with 10 bases spanning the gap. CDR3 length equals 14 residues. For the CDR3, the DNA is TGTGCCACCAGCAGAGATCGAGGGGAATACGAGCAGTACTTC. It is translated as CATSRDRGEYEQYF.

The CDR3 here is CASSQERDRNYEQYF. In DNA form, the CDR3 reads TGCGCCAGCAGCCAGGAGAGGGACAGAAACTACGAGCAGTACTTC. V is TRBV4-3 and J is TRBJ2-7, with TRBD1 matching 7 bases. The CDR3 length is 15 residues. With V trimmed by 3 bases and J by 3 bases, 8 bases remained unmatched. CDR1 is LGHNA, CDR2 YSLEER, per germline.

The count of this clone is one. The gene calls are TRBV29-1 and TRBJ2-7, with D perhaps TRBD1 (6 bases). V was trimmed by 6 bases and J by 1 base, leaving 10 bases between them. The CDR3 is 12 residues long. From germline, CDR1 is SQVTM and CDR2 ANQGSEA. The CDR3 nucleotides are TGCAGCGTAGGCAGGGGATCCTACGAGCAGTACTTC. Its translation is CSVGRGSYEQYF.

V usage is TRBV5-1 and J usage is TRBJ2-3; D not resolved. V was cut by 0 bases and J by 2 bases, with 10 bases left in between. The CDR3 length is 15 residues. Germline CDR1 reads SGHRS; CDR2 reads YFSETQ. The CDR3 sequence: CASSLADGSTDTQYF. CDR3 nucleotide sequence: TGCGCCAGCAGCTTGGCCGACGGATCCACAGATACGCAGTATTTT.

The V gene is TRBV5-1, the J gene TRBJ2-3; no definite D call. This CDR3 comprises 14 residues. CDR1 is SGHRS and CDR2 is YFSETQ in the germline V gene. V was clipped by 7 bases and J by 0 bases, with 12 bases between them. The CDR3 nucleotides read TGCGCCAGCGGTAGAGATGGGAGCACAGATACGCAGTATTTT. Translating gives CASGRDGSTDTQYF. Supplemented by reference TRBV5-1 and TRBJ2-3, the full variable domain reads KAGVTQTPRYLIKTRGQQVTLSCSPISGHRSVSWYQQTPGQGLQFLFEYFSETQRNKGNFPGRFSGRQFSNSRSEMNVSTLELGDSALYLCASGRDGSTDTQYFGPGTRLTVL.

The chain's CDR3 is CASSLSGGAGARDTQYF. The CDR3 DNA reads TGTGCCAGCAGCCTCTCTGGGGGAGCGGGGGCGCGAGATACGCAGTATTTT. V usage is TRBV3-1 (or the pseudogene TRBV3-2) and J usage is TRBJ2-3, with 8 bases aligning to TRBD2. The germline CDR1 and CDR2 sequences are LGHDT and YNNKEL (reference sequence). This CDR3 has 17 amino acids. Trimming at V came to 4 bases and at J to 5 bases, leaving 14 bases not matched to a gene.

This chain links TRBV19 with TRBJ2-5; TRBD2 might be the D (6 bases). Germline V gives CDR1 LNHDA, CDR2 SQIVND (reference sequence). CDR3 length equals 15 residues. Trimming shortened V by 5 bases and J by 4 bases, and 17 bases separated the two germline ends. CDR3 nucleotide sequence: TGTGCCAGTAGTGTATCCGGGCCCGGGGGAGAGACCCAGTACTTC. Translated, it gives CASSVSGPGGETQYF.

V usage is TRBV4-1 and J usage is TRBJ2-2, with 7 bases lining up with TRBD1. V lost 1 base and J lost 15; bases outside the gene matches: 11. The CDR3 runs to 14 residues. The germline V gene encodes CDR1 MGHRA and CDR2 YSYEKL. CDR3 nucleotide sequence: TGCGCCAGCAGCCAAGGGGGCAGGGACAGAAAGGTGTTTTTT. Amino acids: CASSQGGRDRKVFF.

The chain joins TRBV4-3 to TRBJ1-6; D remains ambiguous. The CDR3 consists of 14 residues. Germline V gene sequence: CDR1 LGHNA, CDR2 YSLEER. V was clipped by 3 bases and J by 7 bases, with 10 bases between them. The CDR3 DNA reads as TGCGCCAGCAGCCAGGTGAGGAGGAATTCACCCCTCCACTTT. The encoded protein is CASSQVRRNSPLHF.

The chain couples TRBV19 to TRBJ2-4; 8 nucleotides align to TRBD2. The J segment lost 1 base and the V segment lost 11 bases, leaving 19 bases of the junction unmatched. Germline V gene sequence: CDR1 LNHDA, CDR2 SQIVND (reference sequence). This CDR3 is built from 18 residues. The CDR3 loop is CARNPGGATGKAKNIQYF. The CDR3 region has the DNA TGTGCCCGTAACCCGGGAGGGGCGACGGGGAAGGCCAAAAACATTCAGTACTTC. Full variable domain (remainder filled in from reference TRBV19 and TRBJ2-4): DGGITQSPKYLFRKEGQNVTLSCEQNLNHDAMYWYRQDPGQGLRLIYYSQIVNDFQKGDIAEGYSVSREKKESFPLTVTSAQKNPTAFYLCARNPGGATGKAKNIQYFGAGTRLSVL.